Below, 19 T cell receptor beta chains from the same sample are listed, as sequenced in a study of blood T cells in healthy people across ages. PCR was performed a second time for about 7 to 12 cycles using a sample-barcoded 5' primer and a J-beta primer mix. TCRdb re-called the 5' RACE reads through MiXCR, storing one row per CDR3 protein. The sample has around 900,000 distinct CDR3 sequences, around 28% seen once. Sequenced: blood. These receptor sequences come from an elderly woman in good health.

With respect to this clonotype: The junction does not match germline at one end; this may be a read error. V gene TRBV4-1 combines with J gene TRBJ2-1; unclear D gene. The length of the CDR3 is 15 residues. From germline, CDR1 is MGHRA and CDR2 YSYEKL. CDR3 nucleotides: TGCGCCAGCAGCCTCCGGGCCTCCTCCTTCAATGAGCAGTTCTTC. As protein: CASSLRASSFNEQFF.

The CDR3 here is CASSQLTGGHSSYEQYF. CDR3 nucleotide sequence: TGTGCCAGCAGCCAATTGACAGGGGGGCACAGCTCCTACGAGCAGTACTTC. V and J are TRBV3-1 and TRBJ2-7, with TRBD1 identical over 9 bases. V trimming: 2 bases; J trimming: 0 bases; junction bases outside the gene matches: 8. The CDR3 has 17 amino acids. Per germline, CDR1 LGHDT and CDR2 YNNKEL (reference sequence).

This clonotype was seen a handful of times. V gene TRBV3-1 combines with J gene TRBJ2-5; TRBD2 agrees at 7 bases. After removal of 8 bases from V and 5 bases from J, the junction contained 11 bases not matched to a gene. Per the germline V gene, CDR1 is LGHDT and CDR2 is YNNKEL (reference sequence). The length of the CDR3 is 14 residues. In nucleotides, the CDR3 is TGTGCCAGCTGGGGGGGAGCGTCCCCGGAGACCCAGTACTTC. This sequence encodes CASWGGASPETQYF.

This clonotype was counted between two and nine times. DNA for the CDR3: TGCAGTGCGCCGGGACTAGCGGTATACAATGAGCAGTACTTC. This gives the protein CSAPGLAVYNEQYF. The genes are TRBV20-1 and TRBJ2-5, with 11 positions matching TRBD2. CDR3 length: 14 residues. The trim removed 6 bases at V and 11 bases at J, leaving 14 bases unmatched. The germline V gene has CDR1 DFQATT and CDR2 SNEGSKA (reference sequence).

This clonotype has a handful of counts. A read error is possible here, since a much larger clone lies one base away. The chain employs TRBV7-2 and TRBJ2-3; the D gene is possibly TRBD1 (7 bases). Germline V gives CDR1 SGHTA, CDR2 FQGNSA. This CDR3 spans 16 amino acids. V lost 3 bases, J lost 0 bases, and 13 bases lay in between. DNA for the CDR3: TGTACCAGCAGCTTTCAGGGGGGAGCTAGCACAGATACGCAGTATTTT. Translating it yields CTSSFQGGASTDTQYF.

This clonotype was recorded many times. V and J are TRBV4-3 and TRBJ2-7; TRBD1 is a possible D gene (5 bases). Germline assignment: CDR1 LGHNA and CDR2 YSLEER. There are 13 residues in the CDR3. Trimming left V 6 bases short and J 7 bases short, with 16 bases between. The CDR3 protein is CASSRQGGSEQYF. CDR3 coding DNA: TGCGCCAGCAGTCGCCAGGGTGGTTCGGAGCAGTACTTC.

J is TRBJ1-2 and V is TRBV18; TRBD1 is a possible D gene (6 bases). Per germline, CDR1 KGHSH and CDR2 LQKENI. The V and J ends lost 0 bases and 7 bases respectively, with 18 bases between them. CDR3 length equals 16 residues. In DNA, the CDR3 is TGTGCCAGCTCACCACCTCTCGCCAAGCAGGGGAGTGGCTACACCTTC. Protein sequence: CASSPPLAKQGSGYTF.

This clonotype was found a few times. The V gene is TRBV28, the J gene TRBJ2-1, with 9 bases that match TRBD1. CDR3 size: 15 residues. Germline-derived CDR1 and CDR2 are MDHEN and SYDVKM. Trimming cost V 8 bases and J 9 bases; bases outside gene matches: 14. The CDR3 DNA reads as TGTGCCAGCGGGTCCCCGGGACAGGGCCCCGGTGAGCAGTTCTTC. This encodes CASGSPGQGPGEQFF.

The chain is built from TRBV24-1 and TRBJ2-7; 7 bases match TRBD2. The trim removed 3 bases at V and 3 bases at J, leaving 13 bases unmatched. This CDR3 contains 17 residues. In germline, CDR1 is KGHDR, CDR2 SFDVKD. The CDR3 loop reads CATSDPPGLADYYEQYF. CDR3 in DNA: TGTGCCACCAGTGATCCCCCCGGGCTAGCGGACTACTACGAGCAGTACTTC.

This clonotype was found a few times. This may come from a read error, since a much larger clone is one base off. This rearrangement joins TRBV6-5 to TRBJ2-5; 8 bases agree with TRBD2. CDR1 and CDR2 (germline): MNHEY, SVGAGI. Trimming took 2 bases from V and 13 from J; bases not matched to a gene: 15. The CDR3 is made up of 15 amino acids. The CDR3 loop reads CASSYAGGEPYERYF. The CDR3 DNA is TGTGCCAGCAGTTACGCGGGGGGAGAACCCTACGAGCGGTACTTC.

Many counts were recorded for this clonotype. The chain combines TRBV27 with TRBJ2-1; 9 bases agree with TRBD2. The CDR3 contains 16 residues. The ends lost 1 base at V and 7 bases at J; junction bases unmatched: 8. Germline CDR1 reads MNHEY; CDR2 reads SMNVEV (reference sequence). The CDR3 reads CASSLYLAGVLNEQFF. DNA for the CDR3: TGTGCCAGCAGTTTATATTTAGCGGGGGTCTTGAATGAGCAGTTCTTC.

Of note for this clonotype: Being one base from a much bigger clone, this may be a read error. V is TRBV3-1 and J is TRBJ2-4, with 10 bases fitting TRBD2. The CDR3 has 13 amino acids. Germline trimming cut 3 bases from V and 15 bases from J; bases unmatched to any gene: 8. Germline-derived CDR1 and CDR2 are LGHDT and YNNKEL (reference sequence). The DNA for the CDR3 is TGTGCCAGCAGCCAGTGCCTAGCGGGGGAGGGGTACTTC. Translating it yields CASSQCLAGEGYF. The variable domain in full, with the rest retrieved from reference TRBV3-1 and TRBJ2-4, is DTAVSQTPKYLVTQMGNDKSIKCEQNLGHDTMYWYKQDSKKFLKIMFSYNNKELIINETVPNRFSPKSPDKAHLNLHINSLELGDSAVYFCASSQCLAGEGYFGAGTRLSVL.

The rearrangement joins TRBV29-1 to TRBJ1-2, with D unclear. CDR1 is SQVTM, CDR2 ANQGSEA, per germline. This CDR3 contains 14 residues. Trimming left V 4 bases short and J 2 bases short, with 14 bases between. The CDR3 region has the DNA TGCAGCGTTGTAACGGGCGTCCAGAACTATGGCTACACCTTC. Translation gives CSVVTGVQNYGYTF.

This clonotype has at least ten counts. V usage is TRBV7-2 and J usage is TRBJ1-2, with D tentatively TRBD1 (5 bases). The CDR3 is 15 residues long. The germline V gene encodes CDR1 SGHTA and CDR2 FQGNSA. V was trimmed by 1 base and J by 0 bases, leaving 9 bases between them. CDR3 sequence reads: CASSLGSGPNYGYTF. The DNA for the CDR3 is TGTGCCAGCAGCTTAGGGTCAGGGCCTAACTATGGCTACACCTTC.

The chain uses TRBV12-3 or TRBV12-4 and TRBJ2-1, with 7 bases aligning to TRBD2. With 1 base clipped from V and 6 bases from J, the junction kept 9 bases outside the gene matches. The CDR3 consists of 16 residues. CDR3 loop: CASSLDAGALVNEQFF. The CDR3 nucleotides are TGTGCCAGCAGTTTAGATGCGGGAGCCCTCGTCAATGAGCAGTTCTTC.

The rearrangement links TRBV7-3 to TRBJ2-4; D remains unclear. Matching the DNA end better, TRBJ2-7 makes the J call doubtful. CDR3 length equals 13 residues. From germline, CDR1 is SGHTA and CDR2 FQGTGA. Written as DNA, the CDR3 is TGTGCCAGCAGCTCCACCCCGAATAACGAGCAGTACTTC. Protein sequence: CASSSTPNNEQYF.

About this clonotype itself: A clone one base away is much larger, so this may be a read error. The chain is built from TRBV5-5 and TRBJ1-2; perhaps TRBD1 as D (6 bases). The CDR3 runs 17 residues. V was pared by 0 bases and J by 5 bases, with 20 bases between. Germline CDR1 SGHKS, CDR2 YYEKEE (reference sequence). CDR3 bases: TGTGCCAGCAGCTTGGTGTTGCGGGACATAAGCCAGTATGGCTACACCTTC. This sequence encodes CASSLVLRDISQYGYTF.

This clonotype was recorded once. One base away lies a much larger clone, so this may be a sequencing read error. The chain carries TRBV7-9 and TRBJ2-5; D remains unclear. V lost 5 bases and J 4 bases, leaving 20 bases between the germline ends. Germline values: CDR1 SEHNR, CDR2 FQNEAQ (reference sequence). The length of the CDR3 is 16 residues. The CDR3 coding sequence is TGTGCCAGCAGCCAGAAGGGATCTTCTTTCTTAGAGACCCAGTACTTC. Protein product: CASSQKGSSFLETQYF.

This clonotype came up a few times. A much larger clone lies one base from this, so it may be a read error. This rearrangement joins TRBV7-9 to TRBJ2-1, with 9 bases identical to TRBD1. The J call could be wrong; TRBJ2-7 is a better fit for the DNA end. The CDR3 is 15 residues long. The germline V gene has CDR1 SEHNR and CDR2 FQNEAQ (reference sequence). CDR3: CASSRTGGSYNEQYF. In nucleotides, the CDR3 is TGTGCCAGCAGCCGAACAGGGGGCTCCTACAATGAGCAGTACTTC.